The T cell receptor (beta chain) described here comes from a study of CD8+ T cells in alopecia areata. RNA extraction and reverse transcription yielded cDNA as sequencing template. Sequencing used immunoSEQ multiplex PCR; TCRdb keeps in-frame clones, though not all of them. The sample lists some 200,000 clones, about 60% occurring once. V dropped 2 bases and J dropped 1 base, with 11 bases sitting between them. Germline CDR1 MGHRA, CDR2 YSYEKL. CDR3 size: 15 residues. The treatment is: oral pan-JAK inhibitor, 5-10 mg twice daily. The V gene is TRBV4-1, the J gene TRBJ1-1; D is possibly TRBD1 (5 bases). The material sequenced was CD8+ T cells sorted from blood, taken at week 24, from a patient treated with tofacitinib. The TCR originated in a human donor with alopecia areata. Written as DNA, the CDR3 is TGCGCCAGCAGCCAACTGAATGACAGGAACACTGAAGCTTTCTTT. It is translated as CASSQLNDRNTEAFF.